A selection of T cell receptor beta chains follows, all from one sample in a study of blood T cell repertoires in COVID-19. The repertoire was sequenced with immunoSEQ multiplex PCR; TCRdb's copy has only in-frame clones and lacks some. The sample contains roughly 400,000 clones, roughly 88% of which appear only once. Sequencing was done on a sample of PBMCs or T cells enriched from blood (not recorded which). The origin of the receptors is a man in his late teens or twenties who had recovered from COVID-19. Each CDR3 is given with its conserved first and last residue. The order of the fields is J gene, D gene, clone size, V gene, CDR3 protein, CDR3 DNA. A D gene is named only where the DNA matches it firmly. Size is omitted from some rows. Given values are once, few, many or a class for expanded clones.

TRBJ1-6 | TRBD1 | NA | TRBV6-1 | CASSERRQGANSPLHF | TGTGCCAGCAGTGAACGGCGACAGGGGGCTAATTCACCCCTCCACTTT
TRBJ2-7 | NA | NA | TRBV7-8 | CASSLYTLVGSSSYEQYF | TGTGCCAGCAGCTTATATACGCTAGTGGGGAGTAGCTCCTACGAGCAGTACTTC
TRBJ1-5 | TRBD1 | NA | TRBV13 | CASSLQGDQPQHF | TGTGCCAGCAGCTTACAGGGGGACCAGCCCCAGCATTTT
TRBJ2-7 | TRBD2 | NA | TRBV18 | CASSPEAGPGEQYF | TGTGCCAGCTCACCAGAAGCGGGGCCGGGGGAGCAGTACTTC
TRBJ1-3 | NA | NA | TRBV28 | CASRSQGSSGNTIYF | TGTGCCAGCAGATCCCAGGGAAGCTCTGGAAACACCATATATTTT
TRBJ1-6 | TRBD1 | NA | TRBV11-2 | CASSLAGGSNSPLHF | TGTGCCAGCAGCTTGGCAGGGGGCTCTAATTCACCCCTCCACTTT
TRBJ1-6 | NA | NA | TRBV9 | CASSAEGWDSPLHF | TGTGCCAGCAGCGCCGAGGGCTGGGATTCACCCCTCCACTTT
TRBJ2-5 | NA | NA | TRBV5-5 | CASSCRTSAETQYF | TGTGCCAGCAGCTGTCGGACTTCTGCCGAGACCCAGTACTTC
TRBJ2-1 | NA | once | TRBV5-4 | CASSLDKLLASEQFF | TGTGCCAGCAGCTTGGACAAGTTACTGGCTAGTGAGCAGTTCTTC
TRBJ1-5 | NA | NA | TRBV28 | CASSSSFGRDQPQHF | TGTGCCAGCAGTTCTAGCTTTGGGAGGGATCAGCCCCAGCATTTT
TRBJ2-1 | NA | NA | TRBV3-1/TRBV3-2 | CASSQDPSSYNEQFF | TGTGCCAGCAGCCAAGATCCGAGCTCCTACAATGAGCAGTTCTTC
TRBJ1-1 | NA | NA | TRBV30 | CAWRRGNTEAFF | TGTGCCTGGCGACGGGGGAACACTGAAGCTTTCTTT
TRBJ2-7 | TRBD2 | NA | TRBV7-2 | CASSLGGLAFYEQYF | TGTGCCAGCAGCTTAGGGGGACTAGCGTTTTACGAGCAGTACTTC
TRBJ1-3 | TRBD1 | NA | TRBV11-3 | CASRGQGNSGNTIYF | TGTGCCAGCAGAGGACAGGGAAACTCTGGAAACACCATATATTTT
TRBJ1-5 | NA | NA | TRBV28 | CASSLQGPNQPQHF | TGTGCCAGCAGTTTGCAGGGTCCGAATCAGCCCCAGCATTTT
TRBJ1-1 | TRBD1 | NA | TRBV19 | CASKDRENTEAFF | TGTGCCAGTAAAGACAGGGAGAACACTGAAGCTTTCTTT
TRBJ2-2 | NA | NA | TRBV18 | CASSPPEGELFF | TGTGCCAGCTCACCACCAGAGGGGGAGCTGTTTTTT
TRBJ2-2 | NA | NA | TRBV5-1 | CASSERVETGELFF | TGCGCCAGCAGCGAACGGGTAGAGACCGGGGAGCTGTTTTTT
TRBJ2-7 | TRBD2 | NA | TRBV27 | CASSFRQGGTEQYF | TGTGCCAGCAGTTTTCGGCAGGGAGGGACCGAGCAGTACTTC
TRBJ1-2 | NA | NA | TRBV2 | CASPSFSAPYGYTF | TGTGCCAGCCCCAGTTTCTCTGCACCTTATGGCTACACCTTC
TRBJ1-1 | NA | NA | TRBV2 | CASMAGVGTEAFF | TGTGCCAGCATGGCGGGCGTGGGCACTGAAGCTTTCTTT
TRBJ1-5 | NA | NA | TRBV19 | CASSIKSGNQPQHF | TGTGCCAGTAGTATAAAATCGGGAAATCAGCCCCAGCATTTT
TRBJ2-3 | NA | NA | TRBV9 | CASSVSSPSTDTQYF | TGTGCCAGCAGCGTAAGTAGCCCCTCAACAGATACGCAGTATTTT
TRBJ2-7 | TRBD1 | NA | TRBV5-1 | CASSFRGQGAIREFSEQYF | TGCGCCAGCAGCTTCAGGGGACAGGGTGCCATACGGGAATTCAGCGAGCAGTACTTC
TRBJ1-2 | NA | NA | TRBV12-3/TRBV12-4 | CASSSGRVEGYTF | TGTGCCAGCAGTTCCGGCAGGGTGGAGGGCTACACCTTC
TRBJ2-7 | TRBD1 | NA | TRBV5-4 | CASSRTGTGGYEQYF | TGTGCCAGCAGTCGAACCGGGACAGGGGGCTACGAGCAGTACTTC
TRBJ2-3 | TRBD1 | NA | TRBV5-1 | CASSPAGTGSTDTQYF | TGCGCCAGCAGCCCTGCCGGGACAGGGAGCACAGATACGCAGTATTTT
TRBJ1-2 | NA | NA | TRBV27 | CASSSLIGYGYTF | TGTGCCAGCAGTTCACTGATCGGCTATGGCTACACCTTC
TRBJ1-1 | TRBD1 | NA | TRBV7-9 | CASSTWGQTTEAFF | TGTGCCAGCAGCACCTGGGGACAGACGACTGAAGCTTTCTTT
TRBJ2-2 | TRBD1 | once | TRBV7-3 | CASSHGQAGELFF | TGTGCCAGCAGCCACGGACAGGCCGGGGAGCTGTTTTTT
TRBJ2-7 | NA | NA | TRBV4-1 | CASSQGTESYEQYF | TGCGCCAGCAGCCAAGGGACTGAATCCTACGAGCAGTACTTC
TRBJ1-5 | NA | NA | TRBV5-1 | CASSLASNQPQHF | TGCGCCAGCAGCTTGGCGAGCAATCAGCCCCAGCATTTT
TRBJ2-1 | NA | few | TRBV5-1 | CASSFTSSSYNEQFF | TGCGCCAGCAGCTTTACTAGCAGCTCCTACAATGAGCAGTTCTTC
TRBJ2-5 | TRBD1 | NA | TRBV27 | CASSFRDSKETQYF | TGTGCCAGCAGTTTTAGGGACAGTAAAGAGACCCAGTACTTC
TRBJ1-2 | TRBD1 | NA | TRBV9 | CASSPGQVDDGYTF | TGTGCCAGCAGCCCGGGACAGGTCGACGATGGCTACACCTTC
TRBJ2-5 | NA | NA | TRBV7-7 | CASSQLRGYQETQYF | TGTGCCAGCAGCCAACTCCGGGGGTACCAAGAGACCCAGTACTTC
TRBJ2-3 | NA | many | TRBV6-5 | CASIFQTKSTDTQYF | TGTGCCAGCATCTTTCAGACTAAGAGCACAGATACGCAGTATTTT
TRBJ1-1 | NA | NA | TRBV4-1 | CASSQAGIMNTEAFF | TGCGCCAGCAGCCAAGCAGGCATTATGAACACTGAAGCTTTCTTT
TRBJ1-5 | NA | NA | TRBV6-1 | CASSEGPQGLGQPQHF | TGTGCCAGCAGTGAGGGGCCCCAGGGGCTGGGTCAGCCCCAGCATTTT
TRBJ1-1 | TRBD1 | NA | TRBV3-1/TRBV3-2 | CASSQEVTGGTEAFF | TGTGCCAGCAGCCAAGAGGTGACAGGGGGGACTGAAGCTTTCTTT
TRBJ1-3 | NA | NA | TRBV7-9 | CASSSGEGPGNTIYF | TGTGCCAGCAGCTCCGGGGAGGGGCCAGGAAACACCATATATTTT
TRBJ2-1 | NA | NA | TRBV5-1 | CASSSATGLRGIEQFF | TGCGCCAGCAGCTCCGCAACGGGGCTGCGCGGGATAGAGCAGTTCTTC
TRBJ2-1 | TRBD2 | few | TRBV24-1 | CATSDLRSGLGVYNEQFF | TGTGCCACCAGTGATTTAAGGTCGGGACTAGGTGTCTACAATGAGCAGTTCTTC
TRBJ2-3 | TRBD1 | NA | TRBV5-6 | CASSPGTGDIDTQYF | TGTGCCAGCAGCCCCGGGACAGGGGACATAGATACGCAGTATTTT
TRBJ2-2 | TRBD2 | NA | TRBV14 | CASSQDNLAGATGELFF | TGTGCCAGCAGCCAAGATAACCTAGCGGGAGCTACCGGGGAGCTGTTTTTT
TRBJ2-5 | NA | NA | TRBV5-6 | CASSQKGSGAETQYF | TGTGCCAGCAGCCAAAAAGGATCAGGGGCAGAGACCCAGTACTTC
TRBJ1-3 | TRBD1 | NA | TRBV11-2 | CASSLQGQGLNTIYF | TGTGCCAGCAGCTTACAGGGACAGGGGTTAAACACCATATATTTT
TRBJ1-2 | NA | NA | TRBV5-4 | CASSLEVEGVGGYTF | TGTGCCAGCAGCTTGGAGGTTGAGGGAGTGGGAGGCTACACCTTC
TRBJ1-6 | TRBD1 | NA | TRBV4-1 | CASSHGTGRNSPLHF | TGCGCCAGCAGCCACGGGACAGGGAGGAATTCACCCCTCCACTTT
TRBJ1-2 | NA | NA | TRBV18 | CASSPNDRIDGYTF | TGTGCCAGCTCACCAAACGACAGGATAGATGGCTACACCTTC
TRBJ2-7 | NA | NA | TRBV5-4 | CASSLIQGVWYEQYF | TGTGCCAGCAGCTTGATCCAGGGTGTGTGGTACGAGCAGTACTTC
TRBJ1-1 | NA | NA | TRBV3-1/TRBV3-2 | CASSTIGAGGTEAFF | TGTGCCAGCAGCACAATCGGGGCCGGGGGTACTGAAGCTTTCTTT
TRBJ2-2 | NA | NA | TRBV28 | CASSASGTSNTGELFF | TGTGCCAGCAGTGCATCCGGGACATCGAACACCGGGGAGCTGTTTTTT
TRBJ2-7 | NA | NA | TRBV13 | CASSSIFGLRAYEQYF | TGTGCCAGCAGCTCCATTTTTGGACTCAGAGCATACGAGCAGTACTTC
TRBJ1-6 | NA | NA | TRBV25-1 | CASSGANSPLHF | TGTGCCAGCAGTGGAGCAAATTCACCCCTCCACTTT
TRBJ2-1 | TRBD2 | NA | TRBV10-3 | CATRGLAGDNEQFF | TGTGCCACCAGAGGACTAGCGGGGGACAATGAGCAGTTCTTC
TRBJ1-2 | TRBD1 | NA | TRBV28 | CASSSYRGANGYTF | TGTGCCAGCAGTTCGTACAGGGGGGCGAATGGCTACACCTTC
TRBJ1-4 | NA | NA | TRBV7-9 | CASSLGQGLGEKLFF | TGTGCCAGCAGCTTAGGCCAGGGTTTAGGTGAAAAACTGTTTTTT